This TCR beta chain is drawn from a study of T cell responses to AZD1222 COVID-19 vaccine. Clones were sequenced by immunoSEQ multiplex PCR, and TCRdb holds only the in-frame ones, with some missing. Here the sample spans about 140,000 clones, approximately 90% being singletons. For this clone: Its antigen is not identified.

Study-level points and caveats: Compared with day 0, the breadth and depth of the Spike-specific TCR repertoire rose significantly after two doses of AZD1222. Just 6 or 7 AZD1222 recipients were seropositive at baseline. Only after the peak T cell response were repertoires sampled.

V lost 3 bases and J 5 bases, leaving 13 bases between the germline ends. CDR1 is SGHTA, CDR2 FQGNSA, per germline. The CDR3 runs to 14 residues. This sample comprised peripheral blood, obtained 28 days after the second AZD1222 dose. This receptor was identified in an adult who received the AZD1222 COVID-19 vaccine. J is TRBJ1-1 and V is TRBV7-2, with D unresolved. Here the CDR3 DNA reads TGTGCCAGCAGCTTCCGGGGTGCGGGTACTGAAGCTTTCTTT. Translated, it gives CASSFRGAGTEAFF.